The 23 T cell receptor beta chains listed next were all sequenced from one sample in a study of metastatic and nonmetastatic thyroid tumors (dated by TCRdb to 2019 to 2021). None of the patients had been given any treatment before thyroid surgery. Library preparation employed PCR. Sequencing used an Illumina HiSeq 4000. The public reads were reanalyzed by TCRdb: fastp trimming at Q25, MiXCR alignment, in-frame beta chains only. The table for this sample lists more than 35,000 clones; about 18% of them were counted only once. Roughly 6% of the sample goes to the ten largest clones. The specimen was blood. The receptor set was obtained from a male donor with papillary thyroid cancer or a benign thyroid nodule (not recorded which). Some clones in this sample may be carry-over from other donors' samples.

This clone was detected many times. This sequence joins TRBV4-2 and TRBJ2-7; TRBD2 matches 8 bases. CDR3 length: 15 amino acids. The V and J ends lost 1 base and 0 bases, in that order; junction bases with no gene match: 2. Germline V CDR1 and CDR2: LGHNA, YNFKEQ. Here the CDR3 DNA reads TGTGCCAGCAGCCAAGGTAGCGGGGCCTCCTACGAGCAGTACTTC. It encodes CASSQGSGASYEQYF.

The chain links TRBV20-1 to TRBJ2-7; D is perhaps TRBD1 (6 bases). The CDR3 is 13 amino acids. Deletions cut 3 bases from V and 2 bases from J, with 11 bases between. The germline gives CDR1 DFQATT, CDR2 SNEGSKA (reference sequence). The CDR3 region is CSARDSFAYEQYF. In DNA, the CDR3 is TGCAGTGCTAGGGACAGCTTCGCCTACGAGCAGTACTTC.

Many counts were recorded for this clone. The rearrangement uses TRBV9 and TRBJ1-2, with 9 bases identical to TRBD1. Germline trimming cut 3 bases from V and 3 bases from J; bases unmatched to any gene: 6. In germline, CDR1 is SGDLS, CDR2 YYNGEE. CDR3 size: 15 residues. The DNA for the CDR3 is TGTGCCAGCAGCGCGGGACAGGGACTTGACTATGGCTACACCTTC. Protein sequence: CASSAGQGLDYGYTF.

Ten or more counts support this clone. The chain recombines TRBV11-2 with TRBJ2-1; 8 nucleotides match TRBD1. The CDR3 sequence is 16 residues long. Germline-derived CDR1 and CDR2 are SGHAT and FQNNGV. J gave up 0 bases and V 5 bases, and 6 bases lay outside the gene matches. CDR3: CASSPDRVSSYNEQFF. CDR3 bases: TGTGCCAGCAGCCCGGACAGGGTGAGCTCCTACAATGAGCAGTTCTTC. The full variable domain, rest sourced from reference TRBV11-2 and TRBJ2-1, is EAGVAQSPRYKIIEKRQSVAFWCNPISGHATLYWYQQILGQGPKLLIQFQNNGVVDDSQLPKDRFSAERLKGVDSTLKIQPAKLEDSAVYLCASSPDRVSSYNEQFFGPGTRLTVL.

V and J are TRBV6-5 and TRBJ2-7; D may match TRBD1 or TRBD2 (5 bases each). The germline CDR1 and CDR2 sequences are MNHEY and SVGAGI. This CDR3 spans 18 amino acids. Trimming took off 6 bases at V and 1 base at J, with 25 bases between the two ends. The CDR3 loop reads CASSSLIRGGPFSYEQYF. CDR3 nucleotides: TGTGCCAGCAGCTCCTTGATTCGGGGCGGGCCCTTTTCCTACGAGCAGTACTTC.

In its sample, this clone was seen a few times. The chain carries TRBV5-1 and TRBJ1-1; D call uncertain. The CDR3 runs to 14 residues. Looked up from germline, CDR1 is SGHRS and CDR2 is YFSETQ. Deletions cut 0 bases from V and 0 bases from J, with 6 bases between. This chain's CDR3 is CASSLGVMNTEAFF. The CDR3 bases are TGCGCCAGCAGCTTGGGGGTTATGAACACTGAAGCTTTCTTT.

This clone was found many times. The V gene is TRBV12-3 or TRBV12-4, the J gene TRBJ2-1; TRBD2 is a possible D gene (6 bases). Trimming shortened V by 4 bases and J by 8 bases, and 24 bases separated the two germline ends. This CDR3 has 17 residues. Written as DNA, the CDR3 is TGTGCCAGCAGTTCGACCTTCGGGGTTAGCGGCGTCTATGAGCAGTTCTTC. It yields the protein CASSSTFGVSGVYEQFF.

This rearrangement joins TRBV12-3 or TRBV12-4 to TRBJ2-7; D call uncertain. This CDR3 comprises 15 residues. Trimming took 2 bases from V and 1 from J, leaving 12 bases between them. In nucleotides, the CDR3 is TGTGCCAGCAGTTTATTTCGGTCAGCGTCCTACGAGCAGTACTTC. Amino acids: CASSLFRSASYEQYF.

The J gene is TRBJ2-7, the V gene TRBV18; D possibly corresponds to TRBD1 (5 bases). Germline CDR1 reads KGHSH; CDR2 reads LQKENI. The CDR3 is 13 residues long. V lost 4 bases to trimming and J lost 6 bases, with 13 bases between them. The CDR3 here is CASSQLPRAEQYF. The CDR3 DNA reads TGTGCCAGCTCACAGCTGCCCAGGGCCGAGCAGTACTTC.

Ten or more counts support this clone. The chain combines TRBV4-2 with TRBJ1-5; D ambiguous. The CDR3 totals 13 residues. V was clipped by 4 bases and J by 3 bases, with 7 bases between them. Germline V gene data show CDR1 as LGHNA and CDR2 as YNFKEQ. For the CDR3, the DNA is TGTGCCAGCAGCCCGGGAGTCAATCAGCCCCAGCATTTT. Residues: CASSPGVNQPQHF.

This clone was counted many times. Since no conserved phenylalanine or tryptophan closes the CDR3, a read error is the likely cause. The rearrangement links TRBV9 to TRBJ1-2; 7 bases agree with TRBD1. This CDR3 contains 12 residues. V lost 3 bases to trimming and J lost 7 bases; unmatched junction nucleotides: 3. Germline CDR1 SGDLS, CDR2 YYNGEE. The CDR3 DNA follows: TGTGCCAGCAGCGAGAGACAGGGTGGCTACACCTCC. Its translation is CASSERQGGYTS.

This clone appeared a few times. Sequence at one end of the junction differs from germline and may be a read error. The DNA for the CDR3 is TGTGACAGCAGCTCTCGGCCCAAAATGAGAGCTGAAGCTTTCTTT. Translation: CDSSSRPKMRAEAFF. The V and J genes are TRBV11-1 and TRBJ1-1, with no clear D. CDR1 and CDR2 (germline): SGHAT, FQDESV (reference sequence). CDR3 length equals 15 residues.

Comments on this clone: A clone one base away is much larger, so this may be a read error. V gene TRBV7-9 combines with J gene TRBJ2-5; 7 bases fit TRBD2. V trimming: 2 bases; J trimming: 5 bases; junction bases outside the gene matches: 11. CDR3 length equals 16 residues. CDR1 and CDR2 from the germline V gene are SEHNR and FQNEAQ (reference sequence). CDR3 DNA: TGTGCCAGCAGCTTACGGGGAAGCGGGATCCGGGAGACCCAGTACTTC. Encoded protein: CASSLRGSGIRETQYF.

This clone has at least ten counts. The gene calls are TRBV4-1 and TRBJ2-7; 7 bases map to TRBD2. Trimming cost V 0 bases and J 3 bases; bases outside gene matches: 5. The CDR3 sequence is 15 residues long. Germline V lookup: CDR1 MGHRA, CDR2 YSYEKL. The CDR3 reads CASSQDQAGIYEQYF. The CDR3 region has the DNA TGCGCCAGCAGCCAAGATCAAGCGGGGATCTACGAGCAGTACTTC.

By its share, this clone is medium-sized. The gene calls are TRBV27 and TRBJ2-7; tentatively, D is TRBD2 (6 bases). Trimming shortened V by 2 bases and J by 2 bases, and 10 bases separated the two germline ends. Germline V gene sequence: CDR1 MNHEY, CDR2 SMNVEV (reference sequence). This CDR3 is 14 amino acids long. The CDR3 region has the DNA TGTGCCAGCAGTTTAGGGACTGCAGCCTACGAGCAGTACTTC. It codes for CASSLGTAAYEQYF.

This chain uses TRBV20-1 with TRBJ2-7; D unclear. V dropped 0 bases and J dropped 0 bases, with 9 bases sitting between them. This CDR3 has 14 amino acids. Germline values: CDR1 DFQATT, CDR2 SNEGSKA (reference sequence). The CDR3 region has the DNA TGCAGTGCTAGAGATATGCTGGTCTCCTACGAGCAGTACTTC. This gives the protein CSARDMLVSYEQYF.

In this sample, this clone is medium-sized. The chain uses TRBV5-1 and TRBJ2-3; perhaps TRBD2 as D (5 bases). The CDR3 is made up of 12 amino acids. Germline V gene lookup returns CDR1 SGHRS and CDR2 YFSETQ. Trimming removed 4 bases from V and 8 bases from J, with 11 bases in between. Here the CDR3 reads CASSPPGITQYF. The CDR3 DNA is TGCGCCAGCAGCCCCCCGGGAATTACGCAGTATTTT.

The sample holds many counts of this clone. This chain connects TRBV18 to TRBJ2-1; possibly TRBD2 for D (5 bases). V lost 0 bases and J 0 bases, leaving 18 bases between the germline ends. Germline V CDR1 and CDR2: KGHSH, LQKENI. The CDR3 has 19 amino acids. CDR3 sequence: CASSPPQRGPLSSYNEQFF. CDR3 in DNA: TGTGCCAGCTCACCACCACAACGGGGTCCCCTAAGCTCCTACAATGAGCAGTTCTTC.

This clone was seen ten or more times. This chain joins TRBV19 and TRBJ2-5; D not certain. The CDR3 totals 12 residues. Germline V gene lookup returns CDR1 LNHDA and CDR2 SQIVND (reference sequence). V was cut by 8 bases and J by 2 bases, with 9 bases left in between. The CDR3 spells CASGEKQETQYF. The CDR3 bases are TGTGCCAGTGGGGAAAAGCAAGAGACCCAGTACTTC. The full variable domain, rest sourced from reference TRBV19 and TRBJ2-5, is DGGITQSPKYLFRKEGQNVTLSCEQNLNHDAMYWYRQDPGQGLRLIYYSQIVNDFQKGDIAEGYSVSREKKESFPLTVTSAQKNPTAFYLCASGEKQETQYFGPGTRLLVL.

This clone was seen many times. The gene calls are TRBV7-2 and TRBJ2-3; 9 bases line up with TRBD2. This CDR3 spans 14 amino acids. The V segment lost 6 bases and the J segment 2 bases; nucleotides outside the gene matches: 3. The germline V gene encodes CDR1 SGHTA and CDR2 FQGNSA. The CDR3 region is CASSPGLATDTQYF. As DNA, the CDR3 is TGTGCCAGCAGTCCGGGACTAGCCACAGATACGCAGTATTTT.

This clone occurred a few times. The chain combines TRBV12-3 or TRBV12-4 with TRBJ1-4, with 7 bases identical to TRBD1. This CDR3 region has 18 residues. J lost 4 bases, V lost 2 bases, and 13 bases had no gene match. DNA of the CDR3: TGTGCCAGCAGTTTACCGAAGTTGGGGGCAGGGGGTAATGAAAAACTGTTTTTT. Amino acid sequence: CASSLPKLGAGGNEKLFF.

With respect to this clone: The junction does not match germline at one end; this may be a read error. The V gene is TRBV19, the J gene TRBJ2-5; TRBD2 is a possible D gene (6 bases). CDR3 length: 16 amino acids. Germline-derived CDR1 and CDR2 are LNHDA and SQIVND (reference sequence). The CDR3 sequence: CASSIGDKLSGETKYF. Here the CDR3 DNA reads TGTGCCAGTAGTATAGGGGATAAACTTAGCGGAGAGACCAAGTACTTC.

The gene calls are TRBV20-1 and TRBJ1-2, with D possibly TRBD1 on 5 matching bases. The germline V gene encodes CDR1 DFQATT and CDR2 SNEGSKA (reference sequence). V lost 3 bases, J lost 2 bases, and 10 bases lay in between. The length of the CDR3 is 13 residues. The CDR3 region is CSASRWGNYGYTF. CDR3 sequence (DNA): TGCAGTGCTAGCAGGTGGGGGAACTATGGCTACACCTTC.